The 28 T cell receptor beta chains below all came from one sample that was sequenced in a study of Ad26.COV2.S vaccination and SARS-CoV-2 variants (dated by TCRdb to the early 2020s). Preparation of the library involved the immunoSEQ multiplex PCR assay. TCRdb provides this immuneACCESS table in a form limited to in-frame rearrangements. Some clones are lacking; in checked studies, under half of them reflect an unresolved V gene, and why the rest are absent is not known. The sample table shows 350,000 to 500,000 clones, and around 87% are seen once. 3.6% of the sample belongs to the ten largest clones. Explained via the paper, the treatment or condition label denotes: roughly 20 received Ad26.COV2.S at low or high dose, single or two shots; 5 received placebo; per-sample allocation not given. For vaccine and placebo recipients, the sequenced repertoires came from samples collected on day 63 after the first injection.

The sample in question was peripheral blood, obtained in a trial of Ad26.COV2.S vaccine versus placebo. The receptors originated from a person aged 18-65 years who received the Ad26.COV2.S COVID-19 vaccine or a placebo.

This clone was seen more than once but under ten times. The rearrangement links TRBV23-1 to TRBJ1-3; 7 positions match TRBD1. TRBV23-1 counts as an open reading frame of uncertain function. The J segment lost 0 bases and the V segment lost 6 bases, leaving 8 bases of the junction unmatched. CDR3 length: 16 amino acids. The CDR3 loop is CASRNRGLSSGNTIYF. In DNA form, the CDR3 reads TGCGCCAGCAGGAACAGGGGACTGTCCTCTGGAAACACCATATATTTT.

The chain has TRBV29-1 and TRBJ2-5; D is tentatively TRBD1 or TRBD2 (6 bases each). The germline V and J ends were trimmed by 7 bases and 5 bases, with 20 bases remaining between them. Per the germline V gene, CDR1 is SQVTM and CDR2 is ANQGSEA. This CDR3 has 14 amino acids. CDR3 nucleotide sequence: TGCAGCGCAACAGGGAGGCGTGCTAGCGAGACCCAGTACTTC. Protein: CSATGRRASETQYF.

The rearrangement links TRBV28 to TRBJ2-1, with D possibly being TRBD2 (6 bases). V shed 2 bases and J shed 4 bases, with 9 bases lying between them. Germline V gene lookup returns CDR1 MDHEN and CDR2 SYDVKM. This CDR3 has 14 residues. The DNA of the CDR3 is TGTGCCAGCAGTTTAGGCGGGATTTACAATGAGCAGTTCTTC. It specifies CASSLGGIYNEQFF.

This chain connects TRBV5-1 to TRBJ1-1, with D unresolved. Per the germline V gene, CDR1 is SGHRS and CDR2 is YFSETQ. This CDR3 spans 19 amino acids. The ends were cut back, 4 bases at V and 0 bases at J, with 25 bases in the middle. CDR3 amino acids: CASSRREGSAVTMNTEAFF. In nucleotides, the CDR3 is TGCGCCAGCAGCAGGCGGGAGGGTTCAGCGGTGACCATGAACACTGAAGCTTTCTTT.

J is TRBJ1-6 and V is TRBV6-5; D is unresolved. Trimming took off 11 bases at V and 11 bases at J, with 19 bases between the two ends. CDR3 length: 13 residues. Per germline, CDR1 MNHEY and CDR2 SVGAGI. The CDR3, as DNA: TGTGCCGCCCGGGTGGCCGGGGAGACACCCCTCCACTTT. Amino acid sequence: CAARVAGETPLHF.

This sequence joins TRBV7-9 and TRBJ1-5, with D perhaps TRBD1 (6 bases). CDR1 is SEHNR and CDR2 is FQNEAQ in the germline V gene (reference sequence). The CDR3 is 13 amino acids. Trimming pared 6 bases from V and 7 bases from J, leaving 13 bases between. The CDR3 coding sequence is TGTGCCAGCAGTCCGACGGACAGACAGCCCCAGCATTTT. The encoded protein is CASSPTDRQPQHF.

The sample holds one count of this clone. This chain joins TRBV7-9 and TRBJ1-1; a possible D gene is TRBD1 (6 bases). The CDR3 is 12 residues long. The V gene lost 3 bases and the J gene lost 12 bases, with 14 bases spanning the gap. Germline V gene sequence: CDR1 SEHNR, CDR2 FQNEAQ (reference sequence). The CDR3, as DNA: TGTGCCAGCAGCTTGGGGGGGCAGTTTTCTTTCTTT. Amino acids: CASSLGGQFSFF.

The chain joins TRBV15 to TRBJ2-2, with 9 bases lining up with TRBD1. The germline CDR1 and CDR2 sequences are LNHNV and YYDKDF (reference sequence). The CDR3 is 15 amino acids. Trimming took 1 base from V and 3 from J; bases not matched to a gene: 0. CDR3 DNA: TGTGCCACCAGCAGAGGGGACAGGGACACCGGGGAGCTGTTTTTT. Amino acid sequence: CATSRGDRDTGELFF. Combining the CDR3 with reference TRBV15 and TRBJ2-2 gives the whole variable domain DAMVIQNPRYQVTQFGKPVTLSCSQTLNHNVMYWYQQKSSQAPKLLFHYYDKDFNNEADTPDNFQSRRPNTSFCFLDIRSPGLGDTAMYLCATSRGDRDTGELFFGEGSRLTVL.

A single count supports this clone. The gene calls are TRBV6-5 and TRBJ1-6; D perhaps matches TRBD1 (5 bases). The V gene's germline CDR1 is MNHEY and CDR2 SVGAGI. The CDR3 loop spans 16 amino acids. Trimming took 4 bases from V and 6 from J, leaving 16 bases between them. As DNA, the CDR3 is TGTGCCAGCAGTTCCTTCGGGGGAGCTGGTAATTCACCCCTCCACTTT. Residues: CASSSFGGAGNSPLHF.

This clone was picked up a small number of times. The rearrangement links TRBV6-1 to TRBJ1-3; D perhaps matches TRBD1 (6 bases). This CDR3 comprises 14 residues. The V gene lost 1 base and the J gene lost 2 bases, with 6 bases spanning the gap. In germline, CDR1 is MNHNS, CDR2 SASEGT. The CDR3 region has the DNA TGTGCCAGCAGTGAAGGGACAGCTGGAAACACCATATATTTT. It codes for CASSEGTAGNTIYF.

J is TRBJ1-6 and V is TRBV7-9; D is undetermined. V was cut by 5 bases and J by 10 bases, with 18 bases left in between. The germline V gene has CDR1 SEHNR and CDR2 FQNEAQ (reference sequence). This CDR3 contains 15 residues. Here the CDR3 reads CASSPTGNYESPLHF. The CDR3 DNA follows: TGTGCCAGCAGCCCCACGGGGAATTACGAGTCACCCCTCCACTTT.

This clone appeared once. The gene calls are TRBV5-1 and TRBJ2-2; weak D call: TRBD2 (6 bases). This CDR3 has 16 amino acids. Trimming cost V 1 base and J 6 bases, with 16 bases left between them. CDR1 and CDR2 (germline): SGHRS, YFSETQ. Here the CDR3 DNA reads TGCGCCAGCAGCTTGACCCAGGTCGGGGGAGCCGGGGAGCTGTTTTTT. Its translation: CASSLTQVGGAGELFF.

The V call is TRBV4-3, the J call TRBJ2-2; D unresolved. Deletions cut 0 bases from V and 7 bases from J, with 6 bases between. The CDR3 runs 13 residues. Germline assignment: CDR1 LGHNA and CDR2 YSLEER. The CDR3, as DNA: TGCGCCAGCAGCCAAGACCGTTTCGGGGAGCTGTTTTTT. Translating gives CASSQDRFGELFF.

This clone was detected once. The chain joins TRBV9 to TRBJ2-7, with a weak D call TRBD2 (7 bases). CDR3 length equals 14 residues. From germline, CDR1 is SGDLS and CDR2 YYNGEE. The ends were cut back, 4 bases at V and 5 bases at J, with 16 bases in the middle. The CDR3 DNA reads TGTGCCAGCAGCCTTGGGGGGGCCTTTGACGAGCAGTACTTC. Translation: CASSLGGAFDEQYF.

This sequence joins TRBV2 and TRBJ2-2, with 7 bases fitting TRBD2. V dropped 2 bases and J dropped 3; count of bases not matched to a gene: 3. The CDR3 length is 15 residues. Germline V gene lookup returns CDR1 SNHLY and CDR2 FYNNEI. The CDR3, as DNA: TGTGCCAGCAGTGAACTAGCGGAGGACACCGGGGAGCTGTTTTTT. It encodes CASSELAEDTGELFF.

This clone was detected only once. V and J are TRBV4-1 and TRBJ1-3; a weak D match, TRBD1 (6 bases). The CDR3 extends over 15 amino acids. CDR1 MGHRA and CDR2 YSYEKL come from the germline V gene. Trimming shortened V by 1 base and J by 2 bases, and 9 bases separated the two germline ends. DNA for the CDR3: TGCGCCAGCAGCCAAGTAGGGGGAACTGGAAACACCATATATTTT. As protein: CASSQVGGTGNTIYF.

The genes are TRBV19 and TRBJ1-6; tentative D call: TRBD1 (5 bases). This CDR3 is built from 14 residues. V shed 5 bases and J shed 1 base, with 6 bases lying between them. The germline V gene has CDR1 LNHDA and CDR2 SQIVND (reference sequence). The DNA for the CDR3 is TGTGCCAGTAGTCAGGGTTCCTATAATTCACCCCTCCACTTT. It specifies CASSQGSYNSPLHF.

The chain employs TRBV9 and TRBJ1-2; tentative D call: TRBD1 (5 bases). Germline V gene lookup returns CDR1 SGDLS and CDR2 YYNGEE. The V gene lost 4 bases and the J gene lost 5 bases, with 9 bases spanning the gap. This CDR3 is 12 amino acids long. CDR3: CASSPPGYGYTF. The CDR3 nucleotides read TGTGCCAGCAGCCCTCCAGGGTATGGCTACACCTTC.

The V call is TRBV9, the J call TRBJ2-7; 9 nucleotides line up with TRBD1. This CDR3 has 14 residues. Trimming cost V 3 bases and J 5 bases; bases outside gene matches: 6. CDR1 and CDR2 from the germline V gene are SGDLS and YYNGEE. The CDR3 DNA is TGTGCCAGCAGCGATGGGACAGGGAAAAACGAGCAGTACTTC. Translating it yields CASSDGTGKNEQYF.

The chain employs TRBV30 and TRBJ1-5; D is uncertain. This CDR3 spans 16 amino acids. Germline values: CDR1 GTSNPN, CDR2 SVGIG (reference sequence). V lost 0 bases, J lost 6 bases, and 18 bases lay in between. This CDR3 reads CAWSVGWTFNPQPQHF. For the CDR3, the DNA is TGTGCCTGGAGTGTAGGTTGGACCTTCAACCCTCAGCCCCAGCATTTT.

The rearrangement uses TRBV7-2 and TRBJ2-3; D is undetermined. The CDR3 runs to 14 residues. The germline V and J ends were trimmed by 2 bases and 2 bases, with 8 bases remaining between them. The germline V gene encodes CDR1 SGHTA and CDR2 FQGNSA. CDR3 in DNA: TGTGCCAGCAGCTTAAGCTCAAACACAGATACGCAGTATTTT. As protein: CASSLSSNTDTQYF. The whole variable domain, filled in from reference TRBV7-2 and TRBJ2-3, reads GAGVSQSPSNKVTEKGKDVELRCDPISGHTALYWYRQSLGQGLEFLIYFQGNSAPDKSGLPSDRFSAERTGGSVSTLTIQRTQQEDSAVYLCASSLSSNTDTQYFGPGTRLTVL.

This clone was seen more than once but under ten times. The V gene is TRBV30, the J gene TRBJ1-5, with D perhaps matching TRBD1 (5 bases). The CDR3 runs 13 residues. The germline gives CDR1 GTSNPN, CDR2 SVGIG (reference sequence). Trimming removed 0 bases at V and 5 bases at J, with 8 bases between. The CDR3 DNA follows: TGTGCCTGGAGTGTGGGCAGGGATCAGCCCCAGCATTTT. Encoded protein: CAWSVGRDQPQHF.

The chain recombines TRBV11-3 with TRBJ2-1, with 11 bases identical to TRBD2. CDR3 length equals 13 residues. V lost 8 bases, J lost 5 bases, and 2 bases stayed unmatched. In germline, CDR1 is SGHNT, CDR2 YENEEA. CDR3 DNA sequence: TGTGCCAGCCGACTAGCGGGGAACAATGAGCAGTTCTTC. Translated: CASRLAGNNEQFF.

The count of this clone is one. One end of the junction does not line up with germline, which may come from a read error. CDR3 coding DNA: TGTGCTAGCAGCTTAGCTAAAGGGGCCGAGCAGTACTTC. Translation gives CASSLAKGAEQYF. This rearrangement joins TRBV7-7 to TRBJ2-7; possible D gene TRBD1, 5 bases. The CDR3 spans 13 residues. CDR1 is SSHAT and CDR2 is FNYEAQ in the germline V gene (reference sequence).

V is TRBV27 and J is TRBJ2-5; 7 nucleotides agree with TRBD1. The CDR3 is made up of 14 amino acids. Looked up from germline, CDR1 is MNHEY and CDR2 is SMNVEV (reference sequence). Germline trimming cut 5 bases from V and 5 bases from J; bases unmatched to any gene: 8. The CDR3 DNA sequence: TGTGCCAGCAGTCCCCGACAGGGATGGGAGACCCAGTACTTC. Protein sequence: CASSPRQGWETQYF.

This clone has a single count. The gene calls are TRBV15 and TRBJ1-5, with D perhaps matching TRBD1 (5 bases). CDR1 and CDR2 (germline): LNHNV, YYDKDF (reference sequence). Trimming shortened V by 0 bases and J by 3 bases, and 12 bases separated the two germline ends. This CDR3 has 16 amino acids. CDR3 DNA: TGTGCCACCAGCAGAGATCGAGGGGATATCAATCAGCCCCAGCATTTT. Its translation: CATSRDRGDINQPQHF.

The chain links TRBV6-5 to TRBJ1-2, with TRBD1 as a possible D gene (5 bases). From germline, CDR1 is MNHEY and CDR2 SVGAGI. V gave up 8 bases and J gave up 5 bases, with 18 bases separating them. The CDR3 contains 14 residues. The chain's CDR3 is CASGRDPGAYGYTF. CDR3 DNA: TGTGCCAGCGGTAGGGACCCTGGGGCTTATGGCTACACCTTC.

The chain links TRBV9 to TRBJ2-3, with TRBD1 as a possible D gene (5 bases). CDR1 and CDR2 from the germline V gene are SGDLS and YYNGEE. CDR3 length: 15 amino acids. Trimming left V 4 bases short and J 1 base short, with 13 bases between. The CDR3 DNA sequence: TGTGCCAGCAGCACACAGGCCTCGGGCACAGATACGCAGTATTTT. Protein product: CASSTQASGTDTQYF. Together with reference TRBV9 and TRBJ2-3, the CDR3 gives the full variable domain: DSGVTQTPKHLITATGQRVTLRCSPRSGDLSVYWYQQSLDQGLQFLIQYYNGEERAKGNILERFSAQQFPDLHSELNLSSLELGDSALYFCASSTQASGTDTQYFGPGTRLTVL.